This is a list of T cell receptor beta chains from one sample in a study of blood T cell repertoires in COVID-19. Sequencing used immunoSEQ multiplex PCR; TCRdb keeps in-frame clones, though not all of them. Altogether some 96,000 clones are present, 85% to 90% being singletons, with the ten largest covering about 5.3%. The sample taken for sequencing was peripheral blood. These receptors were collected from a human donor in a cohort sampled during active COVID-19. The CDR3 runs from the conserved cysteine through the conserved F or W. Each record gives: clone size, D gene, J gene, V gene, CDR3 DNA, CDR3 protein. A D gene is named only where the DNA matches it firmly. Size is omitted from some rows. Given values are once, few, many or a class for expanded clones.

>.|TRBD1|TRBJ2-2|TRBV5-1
TGCGCCAGCAGCCCACGACAGGGGGGCTACGGGGAGCTGTTTTTT
CASSPRQGGYGELFF
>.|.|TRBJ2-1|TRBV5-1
TGCGCCAGCAGCTTGCGGTCAGGGTCCCAAGGTGAGCAGTTCTTC
CASSLRSGSQGEQFF
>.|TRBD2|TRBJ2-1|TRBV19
TGTGCCAGTAGGACAGCGGGAGCGGTGTACAATGAGCAGTTCTTC
CASRTAGAVYNEQFF
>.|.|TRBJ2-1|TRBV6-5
TGTGCCAGCAGCCTCGCCTACAATGAGCAGTTCTTC
CASSLAYNEQFF
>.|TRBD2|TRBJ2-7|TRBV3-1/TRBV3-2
TGTGCCAGCAGGGAGGGGGGACTAGGGGAGCAGTACTTC
CASREGGLGEQYF
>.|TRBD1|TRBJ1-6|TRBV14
TGTGCCAGCAGCCAACGGACAGGGTGGGATTCACCCCTCCACTTT
CASSQRTGWDSPLHF
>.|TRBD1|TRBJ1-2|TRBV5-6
TGTGCCAGCAGCACGGACCGGGACAGGATGAGAGCTAACTATGGCTACACCTTC
CASSTDRDRMRANYGYTF
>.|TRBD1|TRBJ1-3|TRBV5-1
TGCGCCAGCAGCTTCGGGCAGGGGGCACGGACCATATATTTT
CASSFGQGARTIYF
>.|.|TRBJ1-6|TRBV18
TGTGCCAGCTCACCACCGCCCAGAAATAATTCACCCCTCCACTTT
CASSPPPRNNSPLHF
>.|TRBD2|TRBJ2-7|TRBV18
TGTGCCAGCTCACCAAATCCGGGGACTAGCGGATACGAGCAGTACTTC
CASSPNPGTSGYEQYF
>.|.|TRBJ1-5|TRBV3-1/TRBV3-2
TGTGCCAGCAGTCAAGGCAGGGTCAATCAGCCCCAGCATTTT
CASSQGRVNQPQHF
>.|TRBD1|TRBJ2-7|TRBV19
TGTGCCAGTAGTCCGGGACAGGGTAAGCAGTACTTC
CASSPGQGKQYF
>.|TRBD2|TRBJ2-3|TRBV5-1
TGCGCCAGCAGCCCAGGACTAGCGGCCGGAATAGATACGCAGTATTTT
CASSPGLAAGIDTQYF
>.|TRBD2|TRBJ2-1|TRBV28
TGTGCCAGCAGTCCCCAAGAGGGACTAGCGCTATACAATGAGCAGTTCTTC
CASSPQEGLALYNEQFF
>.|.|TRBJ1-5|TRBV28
TGTGCCAGCAGTTTTGATACAGGGCCCTTTGTGGGCAATCAGCCCCAGCATTTT
CASSFDTGPFVGNQPQHF
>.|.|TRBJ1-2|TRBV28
TGTGCCCTGGGGCAGGGAAACTATGGCTACACCTTC
CALGQGNYGYTF
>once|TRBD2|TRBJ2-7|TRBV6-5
TGTGCCAGCAGCCTTACTAGCGGCCTCTACGAGCAGTACTTC
CASSLTSGLYEQYF
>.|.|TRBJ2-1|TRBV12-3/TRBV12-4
TGTGCCAGCAGTTTTAGAGGGGGTGATGAGCAGTTCTTC
CASSFRGGDEQFF
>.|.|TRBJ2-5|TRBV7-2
TGTGCCAGCAGCTTATCAGGGTCCGAGACCCAGTACTTC
CASSLSGSETQYF
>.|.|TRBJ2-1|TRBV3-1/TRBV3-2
TGTGCCAGCAGCCCCCCCGGCTCCTACAATGAGCAGTTCTTC
CASSPPGSYNEQFF
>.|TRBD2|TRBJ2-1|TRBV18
TGTGCCAGCTCACCACCGGGACTAGCGGGAACTCTCTCGGGGCATGAGCAGTTCTTC
CASSPPGLAGTLSGHEQFF
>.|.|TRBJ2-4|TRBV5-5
TGTGCCAGCAGCCTGACTGTTAACGAAAACATTCAGTACTTC
CASSLTVNENIQYF
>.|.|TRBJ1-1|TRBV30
TGTGCCTGGAGTGCGTACAAGGGACTCCACGGCGAAGCTTTCTTT
CAWSAYKGLHGEAFF
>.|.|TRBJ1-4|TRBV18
TGTGCCAGCACCCTAGTAGCAACTAATGAAAAACTGTTTTTT
CASTLVATNEKLFF
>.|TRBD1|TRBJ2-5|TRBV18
TGTGCCAGCTCACCCGGACAGGGGATAGAGACCCAGTACTTC
CASSPGQGIETQYF
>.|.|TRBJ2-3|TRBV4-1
TGCGCCAGCAGCCTCCGTGAGTCCGAAGATACGCAGTATTTT
CASSLRESEDTQYF
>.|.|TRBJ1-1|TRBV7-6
TGTGCCAGCAGCTTAGCGGGGGGAACGAGCACTGAAGCTTTCTTT
CASSLAGGTSTEAFF
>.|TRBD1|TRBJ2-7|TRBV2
TGTGCCAGCAGGAGGACAGGGTCCTACGAGCAGTACTTC
CASRRTGSYEQYF
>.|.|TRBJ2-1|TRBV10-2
TGCGCCAGCAGGGCCTCGGCTAGCTCGTGGGATGAGCAGTTCTTC
CASRASASSWDEQFF
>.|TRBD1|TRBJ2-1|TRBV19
TGTGCCTCCTCCCGGGACAGGGGTAACAATGAGCAGTTCTTC
CASSRDRGNNEQFF
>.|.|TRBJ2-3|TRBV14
TGTGCCAGCAGTCTATCCAGCACAGATACGCAGTATTTT
CASSLSSTDTQYF
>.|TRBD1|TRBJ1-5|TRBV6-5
TGTGCCAGCAGTACAGGGGGCCATCAGCCCCAGCATTTT
CASSTGGHQPQHF